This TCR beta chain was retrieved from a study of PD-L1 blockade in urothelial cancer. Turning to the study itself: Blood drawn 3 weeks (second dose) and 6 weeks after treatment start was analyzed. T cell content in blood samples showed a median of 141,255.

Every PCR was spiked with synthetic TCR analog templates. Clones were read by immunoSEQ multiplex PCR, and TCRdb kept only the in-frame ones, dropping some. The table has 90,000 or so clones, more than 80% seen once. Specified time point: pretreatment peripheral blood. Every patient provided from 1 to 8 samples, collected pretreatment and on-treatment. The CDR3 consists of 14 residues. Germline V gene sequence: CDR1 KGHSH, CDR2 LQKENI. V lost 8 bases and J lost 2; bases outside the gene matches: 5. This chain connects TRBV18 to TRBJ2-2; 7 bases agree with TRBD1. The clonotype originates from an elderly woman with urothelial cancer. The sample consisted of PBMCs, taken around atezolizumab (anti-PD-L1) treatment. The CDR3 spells CASRGDSNTGELFF. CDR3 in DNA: TGTGCCAGCCGAGGGGACAGTAACACCGGGGAGCTGTTTTTT.